This T cell receptor beta chain is drawn from a study of molecular identifiers for immune sequencing clone quantification. Notes on the study in general: Sizes of clones that are highly expanded could be underestimated (if identical TCR molecules share a barcode).

A single record per CDR3 protein comes from TCRdb applying MiXCR to the PCR reads. Among 490,000 or so distinct CDR3 sequences listed, roughly 25% were seen once. J gave up 3 bases and V 3 bases, and 11 bases lay outside the gene matches. The CDR3 has 17 amino acids. The V gene's germline CDR1 is SQVTM and CDR2 ANQGSEA. This clonotype occurred many times. Its target is not known. The TCR was taken from a human donor in good health. Some libraries in this study had Jurkat cell RNA spiked in. Sequences were obtained from naive CD8+ T cells from blood, with Jurkat cell RNA spiked in. As for subset: FACS-sorted CD8+CD4-CCR7+CD45RA+ naive T cells. The genes are TRBV29-1 and TRBJ1-2; 12 bases line up with TRBD1. CDR3 DNA: TGCAGCGTTGACCCACGGGACAGGGGGCGGATCGACTATGGCTACACCTTC. Protein sequence: CSVDPRDRGRIDYGYTF.